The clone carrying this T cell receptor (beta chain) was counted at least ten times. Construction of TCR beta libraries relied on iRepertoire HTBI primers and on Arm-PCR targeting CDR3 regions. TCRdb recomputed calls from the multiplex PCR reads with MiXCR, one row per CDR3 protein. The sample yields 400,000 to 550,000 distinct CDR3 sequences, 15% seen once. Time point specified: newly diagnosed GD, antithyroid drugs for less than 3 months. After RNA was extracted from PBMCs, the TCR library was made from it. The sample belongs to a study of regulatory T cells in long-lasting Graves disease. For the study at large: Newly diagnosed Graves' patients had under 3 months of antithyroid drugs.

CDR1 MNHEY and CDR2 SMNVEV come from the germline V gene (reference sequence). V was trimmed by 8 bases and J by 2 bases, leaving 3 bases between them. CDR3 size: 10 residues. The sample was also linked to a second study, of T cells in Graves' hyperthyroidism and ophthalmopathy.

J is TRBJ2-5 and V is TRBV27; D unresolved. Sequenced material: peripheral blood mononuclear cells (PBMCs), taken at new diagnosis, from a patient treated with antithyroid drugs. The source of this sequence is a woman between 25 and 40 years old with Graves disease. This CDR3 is CASPQETQYF. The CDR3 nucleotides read TGTGCCAGCCCTCAAGAGACCCAGTACTTC.